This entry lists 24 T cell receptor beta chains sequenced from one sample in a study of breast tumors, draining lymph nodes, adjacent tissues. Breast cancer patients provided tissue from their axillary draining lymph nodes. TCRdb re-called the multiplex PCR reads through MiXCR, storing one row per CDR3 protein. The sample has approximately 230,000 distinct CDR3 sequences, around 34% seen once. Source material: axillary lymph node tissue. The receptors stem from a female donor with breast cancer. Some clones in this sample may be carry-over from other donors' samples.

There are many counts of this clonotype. CDR3 amino acids: CSARDSQGQVSGYTF. CDR3 sequence (DNA): TGCAGTGCTAGAGATTCGCAGGGTCAGGTTTCTGGCTACACCTTC. J is TRBJ1-2 and V is TRBV20-1; D might be TRBD1 (5 bases). The CDR3 runs 15 residues. CDR1 is DFQATT and CDR2 is SNEGSKA in the germline V gene (reference sequence). V lost 0 bases and J 7 bases, leaving 18 bases between the germline ends.

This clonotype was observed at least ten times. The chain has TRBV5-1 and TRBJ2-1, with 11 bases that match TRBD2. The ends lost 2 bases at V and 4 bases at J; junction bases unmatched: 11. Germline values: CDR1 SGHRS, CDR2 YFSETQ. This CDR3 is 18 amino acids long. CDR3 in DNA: TGCGCCAGCAGCTTCCAACTAGCGGGGGCCTTAAAGTACAATGAGCAGTTCTTC. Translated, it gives CASSFQLAGALKYNEQFF.

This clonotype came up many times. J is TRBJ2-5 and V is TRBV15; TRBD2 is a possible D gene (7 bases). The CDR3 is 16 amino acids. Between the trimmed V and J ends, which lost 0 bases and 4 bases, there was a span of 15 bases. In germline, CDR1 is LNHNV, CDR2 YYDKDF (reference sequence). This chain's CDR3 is CATSRDLAGAGETQYF. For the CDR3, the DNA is TGTGCCACCAGCAGAGATCTTGCGGGGGCCGGAGAGACCCAGTACTTC.

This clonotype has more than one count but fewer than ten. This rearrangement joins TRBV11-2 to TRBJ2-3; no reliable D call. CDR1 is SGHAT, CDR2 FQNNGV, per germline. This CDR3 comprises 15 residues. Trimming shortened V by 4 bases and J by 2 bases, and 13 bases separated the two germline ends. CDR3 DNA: TGTGCCAGCAGCTCCTCGAGCCTATACACAGATACGCAGTATTTT. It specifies CASSSSSLYTDTQYF.

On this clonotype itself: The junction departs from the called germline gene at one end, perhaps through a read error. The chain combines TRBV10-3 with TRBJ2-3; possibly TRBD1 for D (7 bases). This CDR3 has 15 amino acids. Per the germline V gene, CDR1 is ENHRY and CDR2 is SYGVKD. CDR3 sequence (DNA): TGTGCCATCAGCCCGGGGCAGGGGGGTTCAGATACGCAGGTATTT. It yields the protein CAISPGQGGSDTQVF.

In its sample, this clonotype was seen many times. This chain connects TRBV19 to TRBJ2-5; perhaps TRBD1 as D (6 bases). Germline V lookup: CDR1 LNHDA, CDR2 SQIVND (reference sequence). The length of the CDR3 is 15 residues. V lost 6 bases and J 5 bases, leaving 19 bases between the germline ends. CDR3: CASSHTGQGWETQYF. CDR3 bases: TGTGCCAGTAGCCATACAGGGCAGGGGTGGGAGACCCAGTACTTC.

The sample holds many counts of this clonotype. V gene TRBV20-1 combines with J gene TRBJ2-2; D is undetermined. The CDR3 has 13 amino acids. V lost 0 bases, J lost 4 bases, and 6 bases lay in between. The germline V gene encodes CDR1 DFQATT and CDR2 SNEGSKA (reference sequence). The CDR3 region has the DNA TGCAGTGCTAGAGACTACACCACCGGGGAGCTGTTTTTT. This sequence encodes CSARDYTTGELFF.

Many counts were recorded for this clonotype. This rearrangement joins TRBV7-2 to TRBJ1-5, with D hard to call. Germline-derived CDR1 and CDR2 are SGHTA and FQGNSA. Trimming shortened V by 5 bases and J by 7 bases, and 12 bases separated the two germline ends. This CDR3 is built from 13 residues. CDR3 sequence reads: CASSPGGSQPQHF. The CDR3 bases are TGTGCCAGCAGCCCGGGCGGGAGCCAGCCCCAGCATTTT.

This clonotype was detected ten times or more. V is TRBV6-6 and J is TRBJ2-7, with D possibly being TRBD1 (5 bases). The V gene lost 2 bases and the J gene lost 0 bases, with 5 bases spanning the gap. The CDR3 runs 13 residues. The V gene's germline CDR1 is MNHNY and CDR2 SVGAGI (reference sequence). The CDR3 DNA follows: TGTGCCAGCAGTTACAGGGGCTCCTACGAGCAGTACTTC. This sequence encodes CASSYRGSYEQYF.

Here the CDR3 reads CASRVRGTGFPQPQHF. In DNA, the CDR3 is TGTGCCAGTAGGGTTCGCGGGACAGGGTTCCCTCAGCCCCAGCATTTT. V and J are TRBV19 and TRBJ1-5; 9 positions match TRBD1. CDR1 is LNHDA, CDR2 SQIVND, per germline (reference sequence). This CDR3 contains 16 residues. The trim removed 6 bases at V and 6 bases at J, leaving 12 bases unmatched.

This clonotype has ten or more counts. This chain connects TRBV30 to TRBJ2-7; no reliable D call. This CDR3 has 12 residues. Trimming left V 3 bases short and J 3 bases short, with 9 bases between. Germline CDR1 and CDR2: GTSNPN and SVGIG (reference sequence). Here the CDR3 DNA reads TGTGCCTGGAGCCGTACCCTCTACGAGCAGTACTTC. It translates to CAWSRTLYEQYF.

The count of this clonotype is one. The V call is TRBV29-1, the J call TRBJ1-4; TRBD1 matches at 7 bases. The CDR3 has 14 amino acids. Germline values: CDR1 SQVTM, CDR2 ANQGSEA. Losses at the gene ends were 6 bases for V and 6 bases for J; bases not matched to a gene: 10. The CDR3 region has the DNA TGCAGCGTACCCGGGTACAGGGGAGATGAAAAACTGTTTTTT. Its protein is CSVPGYRGDEKLFF.

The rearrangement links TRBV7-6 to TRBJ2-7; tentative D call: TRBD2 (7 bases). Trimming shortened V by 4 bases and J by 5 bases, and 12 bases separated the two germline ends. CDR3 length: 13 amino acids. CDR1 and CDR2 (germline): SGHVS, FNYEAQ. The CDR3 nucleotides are TGTGCCAGCAGCTCCTCCGGGGGGCACGAGCAGTACTTC. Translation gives CASSSSGGHEQYF.

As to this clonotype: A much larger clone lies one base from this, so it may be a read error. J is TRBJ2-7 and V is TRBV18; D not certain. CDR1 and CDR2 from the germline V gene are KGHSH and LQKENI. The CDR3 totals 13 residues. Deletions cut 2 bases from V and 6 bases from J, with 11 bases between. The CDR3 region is CASSPTTVGEQYF. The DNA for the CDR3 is TGTGCCAGCTCACCAACGACTGTAGGCGAGCAGTACTTC.

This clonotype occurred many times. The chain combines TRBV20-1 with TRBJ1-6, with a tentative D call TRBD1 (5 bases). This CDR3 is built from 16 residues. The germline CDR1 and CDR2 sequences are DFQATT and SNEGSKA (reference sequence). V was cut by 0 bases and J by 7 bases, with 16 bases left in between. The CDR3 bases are TGCAGTGCTAGAGACACCAGGGCCCCATTGAATTCACCCCTCCACTTT. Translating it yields CSARDTRAPLNSPLHF.

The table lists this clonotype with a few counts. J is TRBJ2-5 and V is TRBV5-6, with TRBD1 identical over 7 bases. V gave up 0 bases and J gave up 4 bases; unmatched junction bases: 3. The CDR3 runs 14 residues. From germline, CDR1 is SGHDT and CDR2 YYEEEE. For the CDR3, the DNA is TGTGCCAGCAGCTTGGAGACAGGGAGAGAGACCCAGTACTTC. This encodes CASSLETGRETQYF.

CDR3 in amino acids: CASSGGLVGGTWAGELFF. The CDR3 DNA is TGTGCCAGCAGCGGGGGACTAGTGGGGGGGACCTGGGCCGGGGAGCTGTTTTTT. The chain links TRBV5-6 to TRBJ2-2; 8 positions match TRBD2. The CDR3 is 18 residues long. Germline CDR1 SGHDT, CDR2 YYEEEE. With 4 bases clipped from V and 6 bases from J, the junction kept 17 bases outside the gene matches.

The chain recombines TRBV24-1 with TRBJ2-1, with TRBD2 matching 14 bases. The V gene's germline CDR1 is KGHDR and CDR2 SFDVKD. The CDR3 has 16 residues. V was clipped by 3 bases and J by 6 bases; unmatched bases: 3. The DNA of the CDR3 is TGTGCCACCAGTGATAAGGGACTAGCGGGGGTCAATGAGCAGTTCTTC. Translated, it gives CATSDKGLAGVNEQFF.

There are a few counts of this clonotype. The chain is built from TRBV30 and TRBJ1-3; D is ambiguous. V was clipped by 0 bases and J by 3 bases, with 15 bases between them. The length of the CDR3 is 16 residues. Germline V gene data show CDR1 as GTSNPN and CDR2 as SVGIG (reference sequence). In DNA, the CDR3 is TGTGCCTGGAGTGTGTCCAGGCGTAGTGTTGGAAACACCATATATTTT. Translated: CAWSVSRRSVGNTIYF. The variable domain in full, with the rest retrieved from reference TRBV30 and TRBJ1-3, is SQTIHQWPATLVQPVGSPLSLECTVEGTSNPNLYWYRQAAGRGLQLLFYSVGIGQISSEVPQNLSASRPQDRQFILSSKKLLLSDSGFYLCAWSVSRRSVGNTIYFGEGSWLTVV.

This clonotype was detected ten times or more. CDR3 in DNA: TGCGCCAGCAGTCAGCGGGAGGAGGAAGAGACCCAGTACTTC. This encodes CASSQREEEETQYF. The chain employs TRBV5-1 and TRBJ2-5, with 9 bases identical to TRBD2. The CDR3 is 14 amino acids. V lost 5 bases and J lost 3; bases outside the gene matches: 5. Germline V gene sequence: CDR1 SGHRS, CDR2 YFSETQ.

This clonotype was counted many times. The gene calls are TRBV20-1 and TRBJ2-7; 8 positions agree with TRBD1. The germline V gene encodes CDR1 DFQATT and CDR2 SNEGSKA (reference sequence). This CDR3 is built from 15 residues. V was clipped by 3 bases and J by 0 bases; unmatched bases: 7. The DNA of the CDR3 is TGCAGTGCTAGCCCAGACAGGGGAGTCTCCTACGAGCAGTACTTC. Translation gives CSASPDRGVSYEQYF.

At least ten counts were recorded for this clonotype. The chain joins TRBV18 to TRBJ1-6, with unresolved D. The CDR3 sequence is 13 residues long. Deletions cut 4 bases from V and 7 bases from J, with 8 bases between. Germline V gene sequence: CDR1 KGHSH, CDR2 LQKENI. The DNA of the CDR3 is TGTGCCAGCTCACTCGAACAGAATTCACCCCTCCACTTT. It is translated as CASSLEQNSPLHF.

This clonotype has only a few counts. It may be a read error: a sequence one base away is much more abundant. CDR3 amino acids: CASSLGQASGNTIHF. The CDR3 bases are TGTGCCAGCAGCCTGGGACAGGCATCTGGAAACACCATACATTTT. V usage is TRBV7-6 and J usage is TRBJ1-3; 8 bases map to TRBD1. This CDR3 is 15 amino acids long. The V gene's germline CDR1 is SGHVS and CDR2 FNYEAQ.

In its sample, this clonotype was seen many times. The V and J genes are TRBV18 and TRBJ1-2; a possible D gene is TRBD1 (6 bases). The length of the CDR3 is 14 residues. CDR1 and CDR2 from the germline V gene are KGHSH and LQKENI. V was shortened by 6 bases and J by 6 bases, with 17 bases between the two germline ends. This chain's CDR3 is CASSQAARGNGYTF. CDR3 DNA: TGTGCCAGCTCGCAAGCGGCCAGGGGTAATGGCTACACCTTC.